The clone carrying this T cell receptor beta chain was detected ten times or more. The time point was: longitudinal time-point 1 (baseline). There are 14 residues in the CDR3. Germline CDR1 is KGHSH and CDR2 is LQKENI. Deletions cut 2 bases from V and 6 bases from J, with 11 bases between. The data were taken from a study of neurological immune-mediated disorders. Study context: Multiple sclerosis patients (n of about 34) included some 31 with relapsing-remitting and 3 with secondary progressive disease.

cDNA was made by 5'RACE with 10-nucleotide random UMIs. MiXCR, applied by TCRdb to the 5' RACE reads, yields one record per CDR3 protein. The sample lists tens of thousands of distinct CDR3 sequences, about 3.2% occurring once. This chain joins TRBV18 and TRBJ1-5; D is possibly TRBD1 (6 bases). This TCR was sampled from a woman aged 55-69 years with multiple sclerosis. The specimen sequenced was PBMCs. CDR3 amino acids: CASSPAQGTQPQHF. The CDR3 region has the DNA TGTGCCAGCTCACCAGCTCAGGGGACTCAGCCCCAGCATTTT.